Reported below is one TCR beta chain. Using the 5' RACE reads, TCRdb records one entry per CDR3 protein without DNA. Here the sample table reports 440,000 or so distinct CDR3 sequences. The data were obtained in a study of T cells expressing NK-cell markers. This TCR was recovered from a woman aged 18 to 75 in good health. Sequenced sample: blood T cells: a sorted CD56 or NKG2C T cell subset, CD4+ or CD8+ T cells, or bulk PBMC T cells (not recorded which).

CDR3 region: CASSLGGQANEKLFF. The chain couples TRBV12-3 or TRBV12-4 to TRBJ1-4; TCRdb's D call, TRBD1, is unchecked because there is no DNA. This CDR3 is built from 15 residues.